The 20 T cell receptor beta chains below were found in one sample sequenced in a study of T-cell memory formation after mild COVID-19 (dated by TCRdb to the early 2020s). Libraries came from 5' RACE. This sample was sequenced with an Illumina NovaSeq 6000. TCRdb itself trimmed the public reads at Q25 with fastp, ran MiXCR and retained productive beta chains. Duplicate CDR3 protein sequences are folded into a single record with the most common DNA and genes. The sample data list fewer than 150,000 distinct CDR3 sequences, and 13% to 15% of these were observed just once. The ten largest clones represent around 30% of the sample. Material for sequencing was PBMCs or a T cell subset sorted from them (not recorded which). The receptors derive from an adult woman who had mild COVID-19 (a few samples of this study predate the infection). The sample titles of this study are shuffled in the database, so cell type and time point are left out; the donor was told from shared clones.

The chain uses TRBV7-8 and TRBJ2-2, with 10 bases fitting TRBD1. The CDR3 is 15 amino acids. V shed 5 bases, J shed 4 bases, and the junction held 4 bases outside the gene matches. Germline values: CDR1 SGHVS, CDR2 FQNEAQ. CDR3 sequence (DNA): TGTGCCAGCAGCCCGGACAGGGGGGTCACCGGGGAGCTGTTTTTT. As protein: CASSPDRGVTGELFF.

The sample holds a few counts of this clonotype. CDR3 in DNA: TGTGCCAGCAGCCACTCCGGACTAGTCGGTGATACGCAGTATTTT. Its translation: CASSHSGLVGDTQYF. V usage is TRBV14 and J usage is TRBJ2-3; TRBD2 agrees at 7 bases. CDR1 SGHDN and CDR2 FVKESK come from the germline V gene. The CDR3 runs to 15 residues. With V trimmed by 3 bases and J by 6 bases, 9 bases remained unmatched.

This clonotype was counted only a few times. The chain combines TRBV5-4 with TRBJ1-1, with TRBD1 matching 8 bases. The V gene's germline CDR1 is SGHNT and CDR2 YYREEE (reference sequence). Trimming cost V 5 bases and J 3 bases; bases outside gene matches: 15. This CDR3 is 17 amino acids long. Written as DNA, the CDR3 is TGTGCCAGCAGACACGGACAGGGCCCCCCGGCGGACACTGAAGCTTTCTTT. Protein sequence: CASRHGQGPPADTEAFF.

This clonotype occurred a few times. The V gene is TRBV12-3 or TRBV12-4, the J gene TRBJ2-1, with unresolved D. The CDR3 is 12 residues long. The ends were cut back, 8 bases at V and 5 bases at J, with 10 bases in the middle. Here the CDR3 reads CASHGPDNEQFF. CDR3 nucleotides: TGTGCCAGCCATGGACCCGACAATGAGCAGTTCTTC.

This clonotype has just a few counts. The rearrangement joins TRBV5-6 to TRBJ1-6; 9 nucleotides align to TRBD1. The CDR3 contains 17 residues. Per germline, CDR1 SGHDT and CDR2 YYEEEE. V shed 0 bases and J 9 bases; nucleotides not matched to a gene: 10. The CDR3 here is CASSLAAYEDRGSPLHF. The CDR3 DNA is TGTGCCAGCAGCTTGGCCGCTTACGAGGACAGGGGTTCACCCCTCCACTTT.

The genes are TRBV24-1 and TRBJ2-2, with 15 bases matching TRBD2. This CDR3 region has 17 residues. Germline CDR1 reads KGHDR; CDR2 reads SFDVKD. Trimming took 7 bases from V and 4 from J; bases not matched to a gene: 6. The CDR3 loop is CATSPAGLAGGTGELFF. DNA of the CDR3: TGTGCCACCAGCCCCGCGGGACTAGCGGGGGGCACCGGGGAGCTGTTTTTT.

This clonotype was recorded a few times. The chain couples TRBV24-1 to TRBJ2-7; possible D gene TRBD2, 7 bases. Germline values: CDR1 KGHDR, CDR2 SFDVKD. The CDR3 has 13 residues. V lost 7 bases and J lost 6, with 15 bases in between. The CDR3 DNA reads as TGTGCCACCAGCCTAGGGGGAGGGACCGAGCAGTACTTC. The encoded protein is CATSLGGGTEQYF.

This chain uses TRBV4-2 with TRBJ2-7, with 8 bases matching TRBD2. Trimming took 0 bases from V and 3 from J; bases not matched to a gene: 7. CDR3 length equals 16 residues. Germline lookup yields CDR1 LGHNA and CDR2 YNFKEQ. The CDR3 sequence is CASSQDGTSGIYEQYF. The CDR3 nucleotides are TGTGCCAGCAGCCAAGATGGTACTAGCGGCATCTACGAGCAGTACTTC.

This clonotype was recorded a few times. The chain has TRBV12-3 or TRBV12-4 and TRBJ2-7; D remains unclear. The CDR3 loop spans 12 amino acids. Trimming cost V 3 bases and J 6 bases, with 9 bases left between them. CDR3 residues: CASSLVKLEQYF. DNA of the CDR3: TGTGCCAGCAGTTTGGTAAAGCTCGAGCAGTACTTC.

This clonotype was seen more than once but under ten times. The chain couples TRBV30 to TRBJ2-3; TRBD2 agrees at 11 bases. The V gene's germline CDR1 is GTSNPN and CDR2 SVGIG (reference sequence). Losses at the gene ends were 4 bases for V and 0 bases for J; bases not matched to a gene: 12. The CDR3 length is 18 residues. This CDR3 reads CAWIRRLAGSISTDTQYF. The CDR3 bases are TGTGCCTGGATCCGTAGACTAGCGGGGTCGATTAGCACAGATACGCAGTATTTT.

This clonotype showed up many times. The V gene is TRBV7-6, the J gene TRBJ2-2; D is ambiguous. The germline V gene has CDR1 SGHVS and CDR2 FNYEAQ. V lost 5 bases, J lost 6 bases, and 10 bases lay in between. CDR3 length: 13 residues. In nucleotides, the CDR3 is TGTGCCAGCAGCGCTCCCACGGCCGGGGAGCTGTTTTTT. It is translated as CASSAPTAGELFF.

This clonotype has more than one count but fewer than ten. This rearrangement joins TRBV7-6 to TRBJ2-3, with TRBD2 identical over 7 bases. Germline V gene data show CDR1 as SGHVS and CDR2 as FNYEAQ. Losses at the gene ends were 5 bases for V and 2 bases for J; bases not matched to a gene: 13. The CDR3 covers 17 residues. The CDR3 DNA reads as TGTGCCAGCAGCCAAACCCCCAGCGGGGACGACACAGATACGCAGTATTTT. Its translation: CASSQTPSGDDTDTQYF. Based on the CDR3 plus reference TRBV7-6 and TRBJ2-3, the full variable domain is GAGVSQSPRYKVTKRGQDVALRCDPISGHVSLYWYRQALGQGPEFLTYFNYEAQQDKSGLPNDRFSAERPEGSISTLTIQRTEQRDSAMYRCASSQTPSGDDTDTQYFGPGTRLTVL.

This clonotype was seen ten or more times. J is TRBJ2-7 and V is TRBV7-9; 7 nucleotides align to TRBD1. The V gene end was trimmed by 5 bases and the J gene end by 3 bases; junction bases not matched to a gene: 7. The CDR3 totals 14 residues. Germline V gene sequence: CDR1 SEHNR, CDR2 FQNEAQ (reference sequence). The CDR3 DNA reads TGTGCCAGCAGCACCCGGACAGGAGACTACGAGCAGTACTTC. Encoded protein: CASSTRTGDYEQYF.

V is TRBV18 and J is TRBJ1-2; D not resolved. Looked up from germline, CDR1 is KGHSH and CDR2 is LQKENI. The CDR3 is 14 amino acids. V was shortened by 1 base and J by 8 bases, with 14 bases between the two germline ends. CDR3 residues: CASSPHPAYRGYTF. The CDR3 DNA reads TGTGCCAGCTCACCACACCCAGCTTATCGAGGCTACACCTTC.

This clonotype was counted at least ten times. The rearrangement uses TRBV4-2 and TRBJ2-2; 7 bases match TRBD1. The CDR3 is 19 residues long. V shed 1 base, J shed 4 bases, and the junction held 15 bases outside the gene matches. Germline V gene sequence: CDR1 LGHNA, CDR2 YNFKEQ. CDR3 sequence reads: CASSQAIGARDRPTGELFF. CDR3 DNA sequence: TGTGCCAGCAGCCAAGCGATAGGAGCCCGGGACAGACCCACCGGGGAGCTGTTTTTT.

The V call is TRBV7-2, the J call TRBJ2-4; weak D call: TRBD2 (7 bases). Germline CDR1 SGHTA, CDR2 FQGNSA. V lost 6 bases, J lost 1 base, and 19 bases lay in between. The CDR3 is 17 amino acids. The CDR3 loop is CASSSTLGGAAKNIQYF. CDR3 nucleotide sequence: TGTGCCAGCAGTTCGACCCTAGGGGGGGCGGCCAAAAACATTCAGTACTTC.

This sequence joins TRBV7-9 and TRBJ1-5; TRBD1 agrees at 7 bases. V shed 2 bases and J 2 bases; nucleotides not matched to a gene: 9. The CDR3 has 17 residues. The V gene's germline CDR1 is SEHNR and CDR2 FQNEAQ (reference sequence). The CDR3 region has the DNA TGTGCCAGCAGCTTATCCCCAGGGGGTATTGGCAATCAGCCCCAGCATTTT. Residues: CASSLSPGGIGNQPQHF.

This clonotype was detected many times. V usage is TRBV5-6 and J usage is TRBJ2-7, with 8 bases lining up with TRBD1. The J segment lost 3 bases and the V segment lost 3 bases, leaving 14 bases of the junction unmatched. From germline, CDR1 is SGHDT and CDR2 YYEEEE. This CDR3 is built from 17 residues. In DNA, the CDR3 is TGTGCCAGCAGCTCCACCTGGACAGGGTCTGGGGTCTACGAGCAGTACTTC. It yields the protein CASSSTWTGSGVYEQYF.

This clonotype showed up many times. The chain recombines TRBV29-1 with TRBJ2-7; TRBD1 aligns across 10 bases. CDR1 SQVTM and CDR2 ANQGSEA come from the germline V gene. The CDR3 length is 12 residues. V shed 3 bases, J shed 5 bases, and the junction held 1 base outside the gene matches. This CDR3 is CSVEDRGDEQYF. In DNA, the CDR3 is TGCAGCGTTGAGGACAGGGGGGACGAGCAGTACTTC.

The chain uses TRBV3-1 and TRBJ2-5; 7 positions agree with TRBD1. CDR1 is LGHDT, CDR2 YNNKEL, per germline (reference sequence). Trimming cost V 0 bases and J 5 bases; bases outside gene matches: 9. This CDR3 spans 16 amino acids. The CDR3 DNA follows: TGTGCCAGCAGCCAAGATATCGACAGGGCTACGGAGACCCAGTACTTC. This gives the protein CASSQDIDRATETQYF.